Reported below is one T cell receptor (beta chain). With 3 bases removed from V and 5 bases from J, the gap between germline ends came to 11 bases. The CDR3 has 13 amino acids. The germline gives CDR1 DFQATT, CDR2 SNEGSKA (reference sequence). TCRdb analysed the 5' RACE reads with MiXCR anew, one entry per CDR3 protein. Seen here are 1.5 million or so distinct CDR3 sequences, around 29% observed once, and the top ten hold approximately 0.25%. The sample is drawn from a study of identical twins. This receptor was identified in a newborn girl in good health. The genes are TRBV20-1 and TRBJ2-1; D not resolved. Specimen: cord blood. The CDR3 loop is CSASLGVDNEQFF. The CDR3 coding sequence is TGCAGTGCTAGTCTGGGCGTGGACAATGAGCAGTTCTTC.